This TCR beta chain originates from a study of blood T cells in healthy people across ages. The CDR3 consists of 14 residues. The V end was cut by 11 bases, the J end by 0 bases, with 17 bases between. The germline V gene has CDR1 SGHTA and CDR2 FQGNSA. The study drew donors from healthy Caucasian individuals in Russia aged about 6 to 90. Each donor had 7.5 to 10 milliliters of peripheral blood drawn. Details on this clonotype: The antigen remains undetermined.

General study results and limits: Observed TCR beta diversity per million T cells went down as age went up. This fall followed a roughly linear course with age.

With a J-beta primer mix and a sample-barcoded 5' primer, a second PCR ran 7 to 11 cycles. Each CDR3 protein gets one entry after TCRdb re-called the 5' RACE reads with MiXCR. Of around 1,500,000 distinct CDR3 sequences listed, 42% are singletons. The chain combines TRBV7-2 with TRBJ2-7; the D gene is possibly TRBD2 (6 bases). The receptor comes from a woman between 18 and 29 years old in good health. Specimen: blood. The CDR3 DNA reads TGTGCCGGCGGGGTGGGCGGCGTCTCCTACGAGCAGTACTTC. The encoded protein is CAGGVGGVSYEQYF.